This TCR beta chain originates from a study of blood T cell repertoires in COVID-19. Whole-study context: Sample material is recorded as cDNA or gDNA derived from T cells, B-cell-depleted T cells, or PBMCs.

Here immunoSEQ multiplex PCR was the method, and the copy in TCRdb shows in-frame clones only, minus some. Of approximately 190,000 clones listed, over 80% are singletons. The CDR3 length is 13 residues. The germline V gene encodes CDR1 SGDLS and CDR2 YYNGEE. V lost 3 bases and J lost 6, with 12 bases in between. J is TRBJ1-2 and V is TRBV9; D not resolved. Specimen: PBMCs or T cells enriched from blood (not recorded which). The receptor comes from a woman aged 25 to 45 who had been exposed to COVID-19. The CDR3 DNA sequence: TGTGCCAGCAGCGGAGATCGGGGAGATGGCTACACCTTC. It specifies CASSGDRGDGYTF.